This T cell receptor beta chain was profiled in a study of blood T cell repertoires in COVID-19. About the research overall: COVID-19 samples, acute and convalescent, were from the United States, Italy and Spain. T cells, B-cell-depleted T cells, or PBMCs supplied cDNA or gDNA.

Measured with immunoSEQ multiplex PCR; TCRdb has only the in-frame clones, and not every one. The sample yields 63,000 or so clones, 89% seen once. Germline CDR1 and CDR2: MNHEY and SVGAGI. CDR3 length: 15 residues. V lost 8 bases and J lost 7; bases outside the gene matches: 13. The TCR originated in a man in his 60s with acute or convalescent COVID-19. This sequence joins TRBV6-5 and TRBJ1-4; 7 bases align to TRBD1. The sample was peripheral blood. DNA of the CDR3: TGTGCCAGCCGGGTGGGGGACAGTGGGGTTGAAAAACTGTTTTTT. Translating it yields CASRVGDSGVEKLFF.